The present TCR beta chain was sequenced within a study of tumor-infiltrating lymphocytes in primary liver carcinoma. The input was roughly 0.5 ug total RNA; TCR beta cDNA was made from it with a constant-region primer. Library construction for TCR beta comprised three nested multiplex PCR rounds performed with slightly modified ARM-PCR. The study ran its first two PCR rounds for nine to ten cycles each, using TRBV1-TRBV30 forward primers and a C-beta reverse primer. Via MiXCR, TCRdb re-called the multiplex PCR reads, giving one row per CDR3 protein. Of fewer than 400,000 distinct CDR3 sequences listed, roughly three fifths are singletons. Blood RNA came from unsorted whole blood; germline DNA was also extracted. Concerning this clonotype itself: This sequence may be a read error, since a much larger clone differs from it by one base. Here the CDR3 omits its conserved ending phenylalanine or tryptophan, so a read error is the likely source.

The ends lost 4 bases at V and 10 bases at J; junction bases unmatched: 10. This CDR3 comprises 16 residues. Germline CDR1 and CDR2: SGHDT and YYEEEE. The receptor's source is a woman in her 30s with primary liver carcinoma and hepatitis B virus infection. The chain uses TRBV5-6 and TRBJ2-1, with 14 bases aligning to TRBD2. Sequencing input: peripheral blood. CDR3: CASSKQGLAGVSEQFL. In nucleotides, the CDR3 is TGTGCCAGCAGCAAACAGGGACTAGCGGGAGTTAGCGAGCAGTTCTTG.